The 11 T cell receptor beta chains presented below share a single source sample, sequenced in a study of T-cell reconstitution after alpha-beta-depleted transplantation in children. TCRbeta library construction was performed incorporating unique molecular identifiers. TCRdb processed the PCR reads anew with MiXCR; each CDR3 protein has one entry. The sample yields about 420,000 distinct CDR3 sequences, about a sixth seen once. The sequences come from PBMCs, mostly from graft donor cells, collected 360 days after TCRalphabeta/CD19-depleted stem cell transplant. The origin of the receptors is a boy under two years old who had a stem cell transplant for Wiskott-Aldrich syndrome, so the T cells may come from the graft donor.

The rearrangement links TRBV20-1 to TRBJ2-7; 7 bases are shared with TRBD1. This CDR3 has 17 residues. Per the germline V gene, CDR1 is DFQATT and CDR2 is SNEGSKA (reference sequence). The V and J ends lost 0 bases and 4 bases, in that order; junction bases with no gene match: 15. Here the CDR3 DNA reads TGCAGTGCTAGAGATCTCGGGACAGTATTTATTATTTACGAGCAGTACTTC. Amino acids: CSARDLGTVFIIYEQYF.

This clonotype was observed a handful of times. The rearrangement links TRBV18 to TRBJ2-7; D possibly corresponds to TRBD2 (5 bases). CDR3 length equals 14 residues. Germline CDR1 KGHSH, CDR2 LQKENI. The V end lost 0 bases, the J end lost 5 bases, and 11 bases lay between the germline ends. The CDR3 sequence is CASSPPGSRNEQYF. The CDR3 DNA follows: TGTGCCAGCTCACCACCAGGGAGTCGGAACGAGCAGTACTTC.

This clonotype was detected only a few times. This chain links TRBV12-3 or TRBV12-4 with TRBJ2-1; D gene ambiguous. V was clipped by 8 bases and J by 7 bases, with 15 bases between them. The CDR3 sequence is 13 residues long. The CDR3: CASDNGIRNEQFF. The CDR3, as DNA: TGTGCCAGCGATAATGGGATACGGAATGAGCAGTTCTTC.

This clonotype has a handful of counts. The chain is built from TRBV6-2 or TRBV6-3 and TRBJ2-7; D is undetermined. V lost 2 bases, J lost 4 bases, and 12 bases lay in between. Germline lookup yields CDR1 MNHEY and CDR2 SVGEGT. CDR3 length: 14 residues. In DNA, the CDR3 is TGTGCCAGCAGTTACGTGTCCGGGTTGTACGAGCAGTACTTC. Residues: CASSYVSGLYEQYF.

The CDR3 loop is CASSSPGTGQAFF. CDR3 DNA: TGTGCCAGCAGCTCCCCCGGGACAGGCCAAGCTTTCTTT. The chain carries TRBV7-2 and TRBJ1-1, with 8 bases matching TRBD1. With V trimmed by 4 bases and J by 9 bases, 7 bases remained unmatched. The length of the CDR3 is 13 residues. The V gene's germline CDR1 is SGHTA and CDR2 FQGNSA.

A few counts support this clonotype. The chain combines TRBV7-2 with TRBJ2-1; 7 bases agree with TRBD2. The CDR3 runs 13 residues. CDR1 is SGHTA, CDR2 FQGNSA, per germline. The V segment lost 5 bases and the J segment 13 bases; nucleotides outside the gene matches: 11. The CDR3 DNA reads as TGTGCCAGCAGCACCCAAGAAGCGGGACCACAGTTCTTC. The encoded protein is CASSTQEAGPQFF.

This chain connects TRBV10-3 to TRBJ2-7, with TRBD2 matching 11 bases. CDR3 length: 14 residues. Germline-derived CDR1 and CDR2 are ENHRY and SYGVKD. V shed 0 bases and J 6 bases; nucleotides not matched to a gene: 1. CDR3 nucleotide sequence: TGTGCCATCAGTGAGTCGCTAGCGGGAGGCGAGCAGTACTTC. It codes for CAISESLAGGEQYF.

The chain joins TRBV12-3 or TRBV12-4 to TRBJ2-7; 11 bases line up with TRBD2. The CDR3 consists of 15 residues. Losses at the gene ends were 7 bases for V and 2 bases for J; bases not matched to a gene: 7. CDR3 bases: TGTGCCAGCAACCCTAGCGGGAGGACTACCTACGAGCAGTACTTC. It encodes CASNPSGRTTYEQYF.

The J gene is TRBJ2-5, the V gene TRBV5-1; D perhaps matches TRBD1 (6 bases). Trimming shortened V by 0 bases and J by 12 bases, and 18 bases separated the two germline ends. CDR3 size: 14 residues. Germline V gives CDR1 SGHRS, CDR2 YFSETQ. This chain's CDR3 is CASSLAAEGDTKYF. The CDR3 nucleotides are TGCGCCAGCAGCTTGGCCGCTGAGGGGGATACGAAGTACTTC.

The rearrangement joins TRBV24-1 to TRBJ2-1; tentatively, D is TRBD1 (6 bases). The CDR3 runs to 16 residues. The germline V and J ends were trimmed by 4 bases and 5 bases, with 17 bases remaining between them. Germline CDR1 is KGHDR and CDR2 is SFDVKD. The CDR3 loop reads CATSDPQGFKDNEQFF. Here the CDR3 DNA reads TGTGCCACCAGTGACCCACAGGGATTTAAAGACAATGAGCAGTTCTTC.

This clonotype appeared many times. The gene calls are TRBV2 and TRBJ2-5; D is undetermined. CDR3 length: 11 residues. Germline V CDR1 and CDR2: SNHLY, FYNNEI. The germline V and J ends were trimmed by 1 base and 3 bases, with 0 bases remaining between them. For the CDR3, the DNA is TGTGCCAGCAGTGAAGAAGAGACCCAGTACTTC. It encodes CASSEEETQYF.